Listed below are T cell receptor beta chains from one sample, sequenced in a study of CD8 T cells in Susac syndrome. TCRdb called the immunoSEQ multiplex PCR reads again in MiXCR, with one record for every CDR3 protein. The profile shows roughly 80,000 distinct CDR3 sequences, roughly 95% of them singletons. The specimen sequenced was CD8+ T cells from PBMCs. These receptors were collected from a human donor with Susac syndrome. Both conserved end residues are part of each CDR3. A D gene is named only where the DNA matches it firmly. Clone size is shown for a subset of rows, as once, few, many or a class of expanded clone.

j_call,v_call,d_call,clone_size,cdr3_aa,cdr3_nt
TRBJ2-1,TRBV7-8,NA,NA,CASSLYGTNEQFF,TGTGCCAGCAGCTTATACGGAACCAATGAGCAGTTCTTC
TRBJ2-2,TRBV24-1,TRBD1,once,CATSGPGQGLAGELFF,TGTGCCACCAGTGGCCCGGGACAGGGTCTAGCCGGGGAGCTGTTTTTT
TRBJ1-6,TRBV2,NA,once,CATSPPPHHF,TGTGCCACTTCGCCACCACCCCACCACTTT
TRBJ2-7,TRBV20-1,TRBD2,NA,CSASREGDEQYF,TGCAGTGCTAGCAGGGAGGGCGACGAGCAGTACTTC
TRBJ2-4,TRBV11-3,NA,once,CASSSTVFGRNVQYF,TGTGCCAGCAGCTCGACAGTTTTTGGGAGAAACGTTCAGTACTTC
TRBJ2-7,TRBV15,NA,once,CATSRGRGVSYEQYF,TGTGCCACCAGCAGAGGAAGGGGGGTCTCCTACGAGCAGTACTTC
TRBJ1-1,TRBV12-3/TRBV12-4,NA,NA,CASSLRRLNTEAFF,TGTGCCAGCAGTTTAAGGCGGCTGAACACTGAAGCTTTCTTT
TRBJ2-7,TRBV7-9,NA,NA,CASSLGRAHEQYF,TGTGCCAGCAGCTTAGGACGGGCCCACGAGCAGTACTTC
TRBJ2-7,TRBV29-1,NA,NA,CSVGWIEGSYEQYF,TGCAGCGTTGGGTGGATAGAAGGGTCCTACGAGCAGTACTTC
TRBJ2-3,TRBV20-1,NA,NA,CSAAPSGAATYGDTQYF,TGCAGTGCGGCCCCCAGTGGTGCGGCGACATATGGGGATACGCAGTATTTT
TRBJ1-2,TRBV29-1,TRBD1,NA,CSVKGQGVRNGYTF,TGCAGCGTTAAGGGACAGGGGGTGAGAAATGGCTACACCTTC
TRBJ2-1,TRBV7-9,NA,NA,CASSRDNHEQFF,TGTGCCAGCAGCCGGGACAACCATGAGCAGTTCTTC
TRBJ2-5,TRBV6-5,TRBD2,once,CASSPLGGEETQYF,TGTGCCAGCAGTCCCCTCGGGGGGGAAGAGACCCAGTACTTC
TRBJ2-1,TRBV6-5,TRBD2,NA,CASSSGLAGTDEQFF,TGTGCCAGCAGTTCTGGACTAGCGGGGACCGATGAGCAGTTCTTC
TRBJ2-3,TRBV11-1,NA,NA,CASSLVADSTDTQYF,TGTGCCAGCAGCTTAGTGGCGGACAGCACAGATACGCAGTATTTT
TRBJ2-7,TRBV20-1,TRBD1,NA,CSARRTGEPYEQYF,TGCAGTGCTAGACGGACAGGGGAGCCCTACGAGCAGTACTTC
TRBJ1-5,TRBV6-2/TRBV6-3,TRBD1,NA,CASRAGGYQPQHF,TGTGCCAGCCGGGCAGGGGGCTATCAGCCCCAGCATTTT
TRBJ2-5,TRBV5-1,TRBD2,NA,CASIAGASGGETQYF,TGCGCCAGCATCGCTGGGGCTAGCGGGGGAGAGACCCAGTACTTC
TRBJ1-5,TRBV27,NA,NA,CASSLIQGMNQPQHF,TGTGCCAGCAGTTTAATTCAGGGAATGAATCAGCCCCAGCATTTT
TRBJ2-4,TRBV7-9,TRBD2,NA,CASSLVAGADIQYF,TGTGCCAGCAGCTTAGTAGCGGGGGCGGACATTCAGTACTTC
TRBJ2-7,TRBV5-5,TRBD1,NA,CAGAPGTAYEQYF,TGTGCCGGGGCTCCCGGGACAGCCTACGAGCAGTACTTC
TRBJ1-2,TRBV6-5,NA,NA,CASSYSRQDGYTF,TGTGCCAGCAGTTACTCGAGACAGGATGGCTACACCTTC
TRBJ2-2,TRBV24-1,TRBD1,NA,CATSVKGAGELFF,TGTGCCACCAGTGTTAAGGGGGCTGGGGAGCTGTTTTTT
TRBJ1-4,TRBV12-3/TRBV12-4,NA,NA,CASSLALTGPNEKLFF,TGTGCCAGCAGTTTAGCGCTGACGGGGCCTAATGAAAAACTGTTTTTT
TRBJ2-5,TRBV7-2,NA,NA,CASALRRGGLYQETQYF,TGTGCCAGCGCCCTGAGGAGGGGGGGCCTGTACCAAGAGACCCAGTACTTC
TRBJ2-7,TRBV28,NA,NA,CASRAGVEQYF,TGTGCCAGCAGAGCAGGGGTGGAGCAGTACTTC
TRBJ2-3,TRBV3-1,TRBD1,NA,CASSHHRGEYTDTQYF,TGTGCCAGCAGCCATCACAGGGGGGAATACACAGATACGCAGTATTTT
TRBJ2-3,TRBV7-2,TRBD1,NA,CASSFRDRSTDTQYF,TGTGCCAGCAGCTTCCGGGACAGAAGTACAGATACGCAGTATTTT
TRBJ1-1,TRBV12-3/TRBV12-4,NA,NA,CASSSQVGLNTEAFF,TGTGCCAGCAGTTCACAGGTGGGCCTGAACACTGAAGCTTTCTTT
TRBJ1-2,TRBV12-3/TRBV12-4,NA,NA,CASSTRQVTSNYGYTF,TGTGCCAGCAGTACCAGACAGGTGACTTCAAACTATGGCTACACCTTC